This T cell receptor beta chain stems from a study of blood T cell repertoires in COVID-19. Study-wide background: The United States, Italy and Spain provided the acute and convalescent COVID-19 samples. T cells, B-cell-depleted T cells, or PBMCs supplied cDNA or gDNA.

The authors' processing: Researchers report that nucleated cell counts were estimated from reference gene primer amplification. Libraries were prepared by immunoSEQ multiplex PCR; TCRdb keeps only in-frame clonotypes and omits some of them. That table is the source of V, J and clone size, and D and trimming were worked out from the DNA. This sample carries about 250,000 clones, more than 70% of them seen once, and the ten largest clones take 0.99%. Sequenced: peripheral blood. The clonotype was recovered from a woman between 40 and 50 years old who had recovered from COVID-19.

The CDR3 reads CAWSRVGGGTEAFF. DNA of the CDR3: TGTGCCTGGAGCCGTGTAGGAGGCGGCACTGAAGCTTTCTTT. The chain uses TRBV30 and TRBJ1-1; D remains ambiguous. CDR1 and CDR2 from the germline V gene are GTSNPN and SVGIG (reference sequence). Trimming removed 3 bases from V and 4 bases from J, with 15 bases in between. The CDR3 contains 14 residues. Full variable domain (outside the CDR3, taken from reference TRBV30 and TRBJ1-1): SQTIHQWPATLVQPVGSPLSLECTVEGTSNPNLYWYRQAAGRGLQLLFYSVGIGQISSEVPQNLSASRPQDRQFILSSKKLLLSDSGFYLCAWSRVGGGTEAFFGQGTRLTVV.